This T cell receptor beta chain appears in the sequencing data of a study of cytomegalovirus exposure and HLA in healthy donors. Study conclusions and caveats: Reportedly, a later analysis found an Asian-associated ancestry cluster had fewer N-insertions than the roughly 670-donor mean. Common viral pathogens were later found to be apparently linked to several of the most significant clusters. According to an earlier analysis, most TCR beta V segments yielded productive rearrangements about 87% or about 30% of the time.

The CDR3 consists of 15 residues. The V and J ends lost 5 bases and 0 bases, in that order; junction bases with no gene match: 5. Germline assignment: CDR1 SGHAT and CDR2 FQNNGV. PCR amplification relied on 60 Vbeta primers (plus 13 Jbeta primers). Libraries were prepared by immunoSEQ multiplex PCR; TCRdb keeps only in-frame clonotypes and omits some of them. The sample includes 170,000 or so clones, about 80% of them seen just once. Turning to this clone: Its antigen is not identified.

Sequenced input: PBMCs. The chain carries TRBV11-2 and TRBJ1-1; 8 nucleotides match TRBD1. The receptor was derived from a woman in her fifties or sixties in good health and CMV-seronegative. The CDR3 sequence is CASSARQGLNTEAFF. CDR3 DNA: TGTGCCAGCAGCGCCCGACAGGGGCTGAACACTGAAGCTTTCTTT.